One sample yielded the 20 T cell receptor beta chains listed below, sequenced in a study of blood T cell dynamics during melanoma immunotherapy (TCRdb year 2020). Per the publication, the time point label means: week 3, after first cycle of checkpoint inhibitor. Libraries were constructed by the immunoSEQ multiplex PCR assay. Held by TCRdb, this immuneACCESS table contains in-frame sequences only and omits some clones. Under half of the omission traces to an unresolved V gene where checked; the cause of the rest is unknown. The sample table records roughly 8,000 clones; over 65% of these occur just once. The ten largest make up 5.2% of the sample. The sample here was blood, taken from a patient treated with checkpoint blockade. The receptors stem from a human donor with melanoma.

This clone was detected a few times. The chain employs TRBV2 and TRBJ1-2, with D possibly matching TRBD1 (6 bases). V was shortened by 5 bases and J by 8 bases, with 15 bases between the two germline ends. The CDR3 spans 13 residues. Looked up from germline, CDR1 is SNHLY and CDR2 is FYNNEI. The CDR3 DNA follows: TGTGCCAGCAGTAGTTCAGGGGATCGCGGCTACACCTTC. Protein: CASSSSGDRGYTF.

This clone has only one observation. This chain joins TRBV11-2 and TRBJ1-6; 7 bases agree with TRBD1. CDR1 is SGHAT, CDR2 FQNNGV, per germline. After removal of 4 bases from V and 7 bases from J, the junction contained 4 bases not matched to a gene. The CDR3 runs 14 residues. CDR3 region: CASSSNRGNSPLHF. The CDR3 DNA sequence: TGTGCCAGCAGCTCCAACAGGGGAAATTCACCCCTCCACTTT.

In nucleotides, the CDR3 is TGTGCCAGCAGCCTAAGCCTGGGACGAGAGCAGTTCTTC. This sequence encodes CASSLSLGREQFF. The chain recombines TRBV7-9 with TRBJ2-1; D assignment may be TRBD1 or TRBD2 (5 bases each). Germline loops: CDR1 SEHNR, CDR2 FQNEAQ (reference sequence). Trimming removed 5 bases from V and 10 bases from J, with 15 bases in between. The CDR3 loop spans 13 amino acids.

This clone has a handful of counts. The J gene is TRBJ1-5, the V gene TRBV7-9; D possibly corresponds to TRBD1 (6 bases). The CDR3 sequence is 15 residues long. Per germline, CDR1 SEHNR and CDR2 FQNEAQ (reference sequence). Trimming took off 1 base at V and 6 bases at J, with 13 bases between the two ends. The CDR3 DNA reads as TGTGCCAGCAGCTTAGGGTCCGGGGGCGGTCAGCCCCAGCATTTT. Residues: CASSLGSGGGQPQHF.

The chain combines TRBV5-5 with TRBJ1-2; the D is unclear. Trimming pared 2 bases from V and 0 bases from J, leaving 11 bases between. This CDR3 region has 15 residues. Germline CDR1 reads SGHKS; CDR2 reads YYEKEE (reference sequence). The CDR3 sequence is CASSLTETANYGYTF. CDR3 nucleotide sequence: TGTGCCAGCAGCTTAACAGAAACCGCTAACTATGGCTACACCTTC.

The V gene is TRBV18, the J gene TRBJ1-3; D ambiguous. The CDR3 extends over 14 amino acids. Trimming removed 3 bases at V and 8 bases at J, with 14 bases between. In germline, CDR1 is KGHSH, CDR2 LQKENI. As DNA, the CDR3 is TGTGCCAGCTCACCCAAGTCCTCGCGACACACCATATATTTT. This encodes CASSPKSSRHTIYF.

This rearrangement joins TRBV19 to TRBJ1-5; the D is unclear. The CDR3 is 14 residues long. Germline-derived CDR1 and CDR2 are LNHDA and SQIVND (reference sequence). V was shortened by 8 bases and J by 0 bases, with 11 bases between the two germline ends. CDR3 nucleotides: TGTGCCAGTGCTAGGGAGTCTAGCAATCAGCCCCAGCATTTT. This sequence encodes CASARESSNQPQHF.

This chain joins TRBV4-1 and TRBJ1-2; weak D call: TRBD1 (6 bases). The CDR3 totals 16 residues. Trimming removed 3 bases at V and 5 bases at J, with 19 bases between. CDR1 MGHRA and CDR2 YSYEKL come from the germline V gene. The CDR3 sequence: CASSQAANRADYGYTF. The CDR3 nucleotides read TGCGCCAGCAGCCAGGCCGCCAACAGGGCTGATTATGGCTACACCTTC.

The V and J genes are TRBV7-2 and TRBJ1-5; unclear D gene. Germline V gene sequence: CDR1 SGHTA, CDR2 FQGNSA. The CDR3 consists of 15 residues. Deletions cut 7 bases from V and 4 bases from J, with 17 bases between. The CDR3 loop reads CASTSYPAGNQPQHF. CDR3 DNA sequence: TGTGCCAGCACCTCTTATCCAGCGGGGAATCAGCCCCAGCATTTT. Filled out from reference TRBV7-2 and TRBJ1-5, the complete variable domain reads GAGVSQSPSNKVTEKGKDVELRCDPISGHTALYWYRQSLGQGLEFLIYFQGNSAPDKSGLPSDRFSAERTGGSVSTLTIQRTQQEDSAVYLCASTSYPAGNQPQHFGDGTRLSIL.

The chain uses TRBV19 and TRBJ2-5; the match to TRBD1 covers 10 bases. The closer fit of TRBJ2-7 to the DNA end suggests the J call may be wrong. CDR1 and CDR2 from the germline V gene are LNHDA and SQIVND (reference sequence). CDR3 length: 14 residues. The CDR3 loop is CASRGQGGSYEQYF. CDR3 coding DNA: TGTGCCAGTAGAGGACAGGGGGGGTCCTACGAGCAGTACTTC.

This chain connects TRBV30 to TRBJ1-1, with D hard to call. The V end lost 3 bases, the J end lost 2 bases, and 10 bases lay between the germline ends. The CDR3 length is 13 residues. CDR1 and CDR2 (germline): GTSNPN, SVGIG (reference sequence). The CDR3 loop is CAWSKGLNTEAFF. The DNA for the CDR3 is TGTGCCTGGAGCAAGGGTTTAAACACTGAAGCTTTCTTT.

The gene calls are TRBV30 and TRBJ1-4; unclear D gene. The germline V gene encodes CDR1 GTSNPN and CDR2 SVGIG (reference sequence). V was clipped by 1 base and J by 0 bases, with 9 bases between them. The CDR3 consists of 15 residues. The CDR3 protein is CAWSESGATNEKLFF. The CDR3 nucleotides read TGTGCCTGGAGTGAGTCGGGCGCAACTAATGAAAAACTGTTTTTT.

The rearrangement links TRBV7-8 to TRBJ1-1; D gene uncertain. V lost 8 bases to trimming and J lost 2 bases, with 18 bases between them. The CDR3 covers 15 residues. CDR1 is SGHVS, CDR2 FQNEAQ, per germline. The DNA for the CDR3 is TGTGCCAGCTTCCTCGTGCCGGGGATTAACACTGAAGCTTTCTTT. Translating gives CASFLVPGINTEAFF. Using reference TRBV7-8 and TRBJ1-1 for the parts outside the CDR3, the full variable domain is GAGVSQSPRYKVAKRGQDVALRCDPISGHVSLFWYQQALGQGPEFLTYFQNEAQLDKSGLPSDRFFAERPEGSVSTLKIQRTQQEDSAVYLCASFLVPGINTEAFFGQGTRLTVV.

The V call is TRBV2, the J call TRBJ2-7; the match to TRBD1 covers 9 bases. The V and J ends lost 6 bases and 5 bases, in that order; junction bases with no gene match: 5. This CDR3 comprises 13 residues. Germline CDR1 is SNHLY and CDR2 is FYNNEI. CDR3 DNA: TGTGCCAGCAGGAGGGACAGGGAAAACGAGCAGTACGTC. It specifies CASRRDRENEQYV.

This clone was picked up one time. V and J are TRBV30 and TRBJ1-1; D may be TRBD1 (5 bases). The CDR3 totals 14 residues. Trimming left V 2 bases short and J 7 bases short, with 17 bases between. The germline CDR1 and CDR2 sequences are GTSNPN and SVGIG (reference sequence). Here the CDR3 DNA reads TGTGCCTGGAGTCTCGGGACCGTAGTTGGTGAAGCTTTCTTT. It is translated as CAWSLGTVVGEAFF.

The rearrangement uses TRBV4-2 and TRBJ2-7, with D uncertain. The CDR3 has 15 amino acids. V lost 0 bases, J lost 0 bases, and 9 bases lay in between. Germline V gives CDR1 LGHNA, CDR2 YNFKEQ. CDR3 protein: CASSQEAESSYEQYF. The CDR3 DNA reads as TGTGCCAGCAGCCAAGAAGCCGAGAGCTCCTACGAGCAGTACTTC.

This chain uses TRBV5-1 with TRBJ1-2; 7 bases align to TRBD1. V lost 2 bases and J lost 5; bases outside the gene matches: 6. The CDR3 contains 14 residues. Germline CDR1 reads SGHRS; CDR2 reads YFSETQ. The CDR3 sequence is CASSFTGERYGYTF. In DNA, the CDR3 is TGCGCCAGCAGCTTTACAGGGGAGAGATATGGCTACACCTTC.

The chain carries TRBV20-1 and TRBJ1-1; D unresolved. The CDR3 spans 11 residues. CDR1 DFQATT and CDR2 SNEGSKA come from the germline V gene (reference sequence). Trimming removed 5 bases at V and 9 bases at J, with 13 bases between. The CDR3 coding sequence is TGCAGTGCTCCGGGCCCAACACAAGCTTTCTTT. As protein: CSAPGPTQAFF.

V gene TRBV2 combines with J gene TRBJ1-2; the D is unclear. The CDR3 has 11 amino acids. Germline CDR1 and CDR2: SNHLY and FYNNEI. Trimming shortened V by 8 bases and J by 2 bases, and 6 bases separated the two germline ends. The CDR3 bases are TGTGCCAGCCGGCAGAACTATGGCTACACCTTC. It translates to CASRQNYGYTF.

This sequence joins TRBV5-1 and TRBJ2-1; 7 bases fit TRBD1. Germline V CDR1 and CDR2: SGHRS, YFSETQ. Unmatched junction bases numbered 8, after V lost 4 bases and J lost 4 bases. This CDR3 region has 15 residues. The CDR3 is CASSPGQLFYNEQFF. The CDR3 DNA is TGCGCCAGCAGCCCGGGACAGCTATTTTACAATGAGCAGTTCTTC.